This TCR beta chain was recorded in a study of cytomegalovirus exposure and HLA in healthy donors. The V end lost 3 bases, the J end lost 8 bases, and 17 bases lay between the germline ends. The CDR3 runs 15 residues. Per the germline V gene, CDR1 is LNHNV and CDR2 is YYDKDF (reference sequence). Researchers ran the PCR with 60 Vbeta and 13 Jbeta primers. Generated by immunoSEQ multiplex PCR, the TCRdb table keeps only in-frame clones and is missing some. The sample table includes 100,000 to 150,000 clones. This receptor was obtained from a man in his forties in good health and CMV-seronegative. What was sequenced was PBMCs. This chain joins TRBV15 and TRBJ2-1, with a tentative D call TRBD1 (6 bases). CDR3 DNA: TGTGCCACCAGCAGGGGACAAACGTGGTTCGATGAGCAGTTCTTC. It encodes CATSRGQTWFDEQFF.